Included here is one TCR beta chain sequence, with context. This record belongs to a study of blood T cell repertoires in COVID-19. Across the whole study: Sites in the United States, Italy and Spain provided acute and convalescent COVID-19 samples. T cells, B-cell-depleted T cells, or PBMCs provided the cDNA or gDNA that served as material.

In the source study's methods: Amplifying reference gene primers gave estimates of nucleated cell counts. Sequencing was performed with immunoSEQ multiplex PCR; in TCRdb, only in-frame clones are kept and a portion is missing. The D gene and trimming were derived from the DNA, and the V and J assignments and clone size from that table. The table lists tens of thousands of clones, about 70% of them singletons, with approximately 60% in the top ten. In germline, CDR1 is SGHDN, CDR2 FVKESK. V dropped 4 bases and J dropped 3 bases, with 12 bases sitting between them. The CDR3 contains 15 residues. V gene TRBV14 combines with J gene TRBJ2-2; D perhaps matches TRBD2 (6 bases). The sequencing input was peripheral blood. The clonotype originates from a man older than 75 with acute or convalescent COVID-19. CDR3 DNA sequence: TGTGCCAGCAGCCCTTTTCGGAGGGACACCGGGGAGCTGTTTTTT. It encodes CASSPFRRDTGELFF.